Detailed here is one T cell receptor beta chain. The sample comes from a study of cytomegalovirus exposure and HLA in healthy donors. Germline loops: CDR1 SNHLY, CDR2 FYNNEI. J was trimmed by 0 bases and V by 6 bases; bases with no gene match: 4. CDR3 length: 15 amino acids. This PCR relied on a set of 60 Vbeta primers and 13 Jbeta primers. Profiling relied on immunoSEQ multiplex PCR, and the TCRdb table lists in-frame clones only, not all of them. Among about 170,000 clones listed, 60% to 85% were seen once. The sequencing sample was made of PBMCs. This sequence joins TRBV2 and TRBJ1-3; 8 nucleotides align to TRBD1. The sequence derives from a female donor in good health and CMV-seronegative. The CDR3 protein is CASRVQGVSGNTIYF. DNA of the CDR3: TGTGCCAGCAGGGTACAGGGGGTCTCTGGAAACACCATATATTTT.